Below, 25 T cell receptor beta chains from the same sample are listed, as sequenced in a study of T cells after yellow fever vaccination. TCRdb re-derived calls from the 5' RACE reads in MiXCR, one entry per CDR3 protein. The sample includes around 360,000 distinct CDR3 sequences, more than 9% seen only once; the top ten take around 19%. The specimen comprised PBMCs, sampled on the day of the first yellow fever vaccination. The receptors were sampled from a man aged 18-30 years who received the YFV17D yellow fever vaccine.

The CDR3 sequence: CASSARSGPNEKLFF. The CDR3, as DNA: TGTGCCAGCAGCGCACGATCGGGACCTAATGAAAAACTGTTTTTT. The chain uses TRBV14 and TRBJ1-4; D possibly corresponds to TRBD1 (5 bases). V was cut by 5 bases and J by 3 bases, with 13 bases left in between. CDR1 and CDR2 (germline): SGHDN, FVKESK. CDR3 length equals 15 residues. The variable domain in full, completed from reference TRBV14 and TRBJ1-4, reads EAGVTQFPSHSVIEKGQTVTLRCDPISGHDNLYWYRRVMGKEIKFLLHFVKESKQDESGMPNNRFLAERTGGTYSTLKVQPAELEDSGVYFCASSARSGPNEKLFFGSGTQLSVL.

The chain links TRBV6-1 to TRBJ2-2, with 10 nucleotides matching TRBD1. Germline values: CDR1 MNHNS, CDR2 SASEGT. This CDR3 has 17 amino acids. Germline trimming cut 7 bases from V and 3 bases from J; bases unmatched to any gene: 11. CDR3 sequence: CASTRAGTGVDTGELFF. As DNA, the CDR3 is TGTGCCAGCACCCGAGCTGGGACAGGGGTTGACACCGGGGAGCTGTTTTTT.

Here the CDR3 DNA reads TGTGCCAGCAGCGGTCGACTAGCGGGGGGAATAGATACGCAGTATTTT. Translating it yields CASSGRLAGGIDTQYF. The chain couples TRBV7-3 to TRBJ2-3; 13 bases are shared with TRBD2. Germline CDR1 SGHTA, CDR2 FQGTGA. This CDR3 contains 16 residues. With 5 bases clipped from V and 5 bases from J, the junction kept 7 bases outside the gene matches.

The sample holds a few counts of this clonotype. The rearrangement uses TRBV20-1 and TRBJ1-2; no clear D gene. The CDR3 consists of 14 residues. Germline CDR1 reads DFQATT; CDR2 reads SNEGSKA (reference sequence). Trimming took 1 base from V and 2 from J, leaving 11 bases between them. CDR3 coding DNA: TGCAGTGCTAGAGTATGGCAGGAGAACTATGGCTACACCTTC. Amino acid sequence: CSARVWQENYGYTF.

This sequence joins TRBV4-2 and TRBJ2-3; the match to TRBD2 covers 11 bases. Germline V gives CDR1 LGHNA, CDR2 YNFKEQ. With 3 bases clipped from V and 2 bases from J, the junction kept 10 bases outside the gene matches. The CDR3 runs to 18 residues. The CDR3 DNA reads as TGTGCCAGCAGCCAGGTTAGCGGGGGGGCCGCGTTCACAGATACGCAGTATTTT. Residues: CASSQVSGGAAFTDTQYF.

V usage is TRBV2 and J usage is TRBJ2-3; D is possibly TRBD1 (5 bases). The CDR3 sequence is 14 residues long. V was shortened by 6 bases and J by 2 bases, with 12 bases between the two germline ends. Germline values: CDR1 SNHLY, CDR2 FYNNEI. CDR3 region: CASRTRVLTDTQYF. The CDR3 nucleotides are TGTGCCAGCAGGACCAGGGTCCTCACAGATACGCAGTATTTT.

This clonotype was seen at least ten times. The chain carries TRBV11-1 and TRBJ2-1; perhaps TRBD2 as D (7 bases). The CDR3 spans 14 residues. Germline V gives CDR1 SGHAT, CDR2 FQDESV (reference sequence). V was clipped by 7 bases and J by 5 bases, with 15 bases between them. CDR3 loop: CASTPRGGDNEQFF. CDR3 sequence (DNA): TGTGCCAGCACTCCTAGGGGGGGAGACAATGAGCAGTTCTTC.

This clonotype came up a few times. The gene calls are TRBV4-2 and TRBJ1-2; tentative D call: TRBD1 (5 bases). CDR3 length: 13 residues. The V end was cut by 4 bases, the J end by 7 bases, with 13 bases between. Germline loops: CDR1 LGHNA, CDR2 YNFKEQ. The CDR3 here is CASSRGRVVGYTF. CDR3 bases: TGTGCCAGCAGCCGCGGCAGGGTCGTTGGCTACACCTTC.

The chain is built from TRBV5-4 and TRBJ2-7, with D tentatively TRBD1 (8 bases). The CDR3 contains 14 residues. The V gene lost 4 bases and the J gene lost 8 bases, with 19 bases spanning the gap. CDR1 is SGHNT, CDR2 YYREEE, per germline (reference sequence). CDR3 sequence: CASSGGDRTGKQYF. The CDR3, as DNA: TGTGCCAGCAGCGGGGGGGACAGGACTGGGAAGCAGTACTTC.

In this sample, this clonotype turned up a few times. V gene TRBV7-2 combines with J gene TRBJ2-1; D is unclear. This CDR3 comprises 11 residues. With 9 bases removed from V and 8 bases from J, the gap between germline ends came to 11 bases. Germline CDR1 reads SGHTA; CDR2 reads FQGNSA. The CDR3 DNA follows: TGTGCCAGTAGCCCTTGGGATGAGCAGTTCTTC. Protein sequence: CASSPWDEQFF.

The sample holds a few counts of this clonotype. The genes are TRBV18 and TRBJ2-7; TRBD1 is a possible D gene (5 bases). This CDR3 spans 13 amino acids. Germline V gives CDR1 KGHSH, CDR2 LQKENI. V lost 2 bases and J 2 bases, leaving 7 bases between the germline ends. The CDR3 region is CASSPDSTYEQYV. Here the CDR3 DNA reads TGTGCCAGCTCACCAGACAGCACCTACGAGCAGTACGTC.

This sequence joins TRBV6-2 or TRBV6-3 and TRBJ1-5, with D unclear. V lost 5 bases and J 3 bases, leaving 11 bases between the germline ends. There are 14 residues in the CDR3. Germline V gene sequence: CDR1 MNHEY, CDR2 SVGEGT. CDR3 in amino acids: CASSGSTFNQPQHF. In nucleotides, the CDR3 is TGTGCCAGCAGTGGGAGTACCTTCAATCAGCCCCAGCATTTT.

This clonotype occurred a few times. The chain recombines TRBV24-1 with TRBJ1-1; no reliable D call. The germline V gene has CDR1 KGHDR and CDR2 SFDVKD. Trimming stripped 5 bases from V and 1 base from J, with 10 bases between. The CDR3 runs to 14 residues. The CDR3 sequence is CATSAPDENTEAFF. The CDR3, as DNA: TGTGCCACCAGTGCCCCCGACGAGAACACTGAAGCTTTCTTT.

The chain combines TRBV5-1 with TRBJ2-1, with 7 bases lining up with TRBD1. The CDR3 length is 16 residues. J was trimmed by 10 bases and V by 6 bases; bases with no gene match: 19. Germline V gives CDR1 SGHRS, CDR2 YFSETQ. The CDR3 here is CASTISRIGGFQEQFF. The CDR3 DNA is TGCGCCAGCACCATCAGCCGAATAGGGGGCTTCCAGGAGCAGTTCTTC.

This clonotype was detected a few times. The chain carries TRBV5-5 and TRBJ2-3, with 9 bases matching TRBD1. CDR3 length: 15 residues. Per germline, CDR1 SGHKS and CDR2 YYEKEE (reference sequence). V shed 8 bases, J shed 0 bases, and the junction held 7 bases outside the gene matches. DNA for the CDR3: TGTGCCAGTCACAGGGGGCAAACTAGCACAGATACGCAGTATTTT. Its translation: CASHRGQTSTDTQYF.

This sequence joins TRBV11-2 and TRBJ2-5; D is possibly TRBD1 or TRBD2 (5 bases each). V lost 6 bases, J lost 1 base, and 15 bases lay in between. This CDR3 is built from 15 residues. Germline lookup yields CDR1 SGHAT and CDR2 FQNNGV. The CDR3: CASRPRFGAQETQYF. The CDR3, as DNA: TGTGCCAGCAGGCCCAGATTCGGGGCCCAAGAGACCCAGTACTTC.

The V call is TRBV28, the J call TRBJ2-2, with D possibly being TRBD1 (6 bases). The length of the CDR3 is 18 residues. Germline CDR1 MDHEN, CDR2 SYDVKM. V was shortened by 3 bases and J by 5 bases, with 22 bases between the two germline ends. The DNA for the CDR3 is TGTGCCAGCAGTTTCCCCGGGCTAACAGGGTTGGGGACCGGGGAGCTGTTTTTT. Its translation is CASSFPGLTGLGTGELFF.

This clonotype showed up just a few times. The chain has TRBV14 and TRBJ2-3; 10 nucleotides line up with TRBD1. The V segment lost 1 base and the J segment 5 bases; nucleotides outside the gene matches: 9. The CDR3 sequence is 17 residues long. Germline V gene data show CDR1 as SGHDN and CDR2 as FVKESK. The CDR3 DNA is TGTGCCAGCAGCCAAGTCCAGGACAGGGGGAGGAGAGATACGCAGTATTTT. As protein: CASSQVQDRGRRDTQYF.

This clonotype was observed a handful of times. In DNA form, the CDR3 reads TGCAGCGTCCCCCTCGGCGGAGATACGCAGTATTTT. Its translation: CSVPLGGDTQYF. The gene calls are TRBV29-1 and TRBJ2-3; D unresolved. The V gene lost 6 bases and the J gene lost 5 bases, with 12 bases spanning the gap. The CDR3 loop spans 12 amino acids. The germline CDR1 and CDR2 sequences are SQVTM and ANQGSEA.

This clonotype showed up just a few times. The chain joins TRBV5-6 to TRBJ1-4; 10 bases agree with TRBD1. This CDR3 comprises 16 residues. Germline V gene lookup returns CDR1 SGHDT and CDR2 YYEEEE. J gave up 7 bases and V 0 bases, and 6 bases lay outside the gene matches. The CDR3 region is CASSLGPGQGSEKLFF. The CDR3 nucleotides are TGTGCCAGCAGCTTGGGCCCGGGACAGGGGAGTGAAAAACTGTTTTTT.

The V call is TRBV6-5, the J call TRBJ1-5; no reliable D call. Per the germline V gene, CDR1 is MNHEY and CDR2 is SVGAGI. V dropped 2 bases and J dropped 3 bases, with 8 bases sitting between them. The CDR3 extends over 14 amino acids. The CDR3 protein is CASSYPGANQPQHF. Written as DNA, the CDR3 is TGTGCCAGCAGTTACCCAGGAGCCAATCAGCCCCAGCATTTT.

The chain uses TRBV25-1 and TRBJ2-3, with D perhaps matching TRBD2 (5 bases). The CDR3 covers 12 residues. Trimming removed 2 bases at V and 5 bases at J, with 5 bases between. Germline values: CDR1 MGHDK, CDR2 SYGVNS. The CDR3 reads CASSESGDTQYF. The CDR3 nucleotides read TGTGCCAGCAGTGAAAGCGGAGATACGCAGTATTTT.

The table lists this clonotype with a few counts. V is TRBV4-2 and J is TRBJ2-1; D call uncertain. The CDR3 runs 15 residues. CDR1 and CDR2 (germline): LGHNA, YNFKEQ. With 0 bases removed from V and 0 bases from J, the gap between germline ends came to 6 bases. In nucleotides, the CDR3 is TGTGCCAGCAGCCAAGAAGGCTACTCCTACAATGAGCAGTTCTTC. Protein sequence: CASSQEGYSYNEQFF.

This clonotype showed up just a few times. The CDR3 nucleotides are TGTGCCAGCAGTTACAGGGAAGGCAACGAGCAGTACTTC. Its translation is CASSYREGNEQYF. The chain links TRBV6-6 to TRBJ2-7, with D hard to call. This CDR3 region has 13 residues. Germline lookup yields CDR1 MNHNY and CDR2 SVGAGI (reference sequence). Trimming pared 2 bases from V and 5 bases from J, leaving 10 bases between.

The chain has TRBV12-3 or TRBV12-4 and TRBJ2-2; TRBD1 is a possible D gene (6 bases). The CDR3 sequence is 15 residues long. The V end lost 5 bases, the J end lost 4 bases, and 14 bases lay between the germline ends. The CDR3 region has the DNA TGTGCCAGCAGTCCGGAGTCAGGGGCCACCGGGGAGCTGTTTTTT. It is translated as CASSPESGATGELFF.